This T cell receptor (beta chain) was captured by sequencing in a study of blood T cell repertoires in COVID-19 (dated by TCRdb to between 2020 and 2021). The study in broad terms: Samples from collaborators originated in the United States, Italy and Spain and spanned both the acute and convalescent phases of COVID-19. The material from the prospective study consisted of cDNA or gDNA derived from T cells, B-cell-depleted T cells, or PBMCs. Deeply sampled blood TCRbeta repertoires from subjects exposed to, actively infected with, or recovered from COVID-19 were included in the dataset. The repertoires were made available in a free public database intended to serve as a resource for research on the immune response to SARS-CoV-2. The samples were drawn from the first 160 participants of the ongoing ImmuneRACE study and from 1,254 subjects provided by 6 global collaborators. Nearly every sample came with metadata listing a de-identified subject ID, COVID-19 status, age in years and sex. HLA class I and class II types, where available, came from metadata supplied by the sample provider rather than from assay-based typing.

Turning to this clone: Its antigen is not yet known. No base-level quality is on record; no much larger clone is a single base apart.

The full study reports these points: The quantity of clinical and demographic metadata differed by source and by participant and was supplied without curation.

The CDR3 covers 14 residues, taking in both the cysteine and the phenylalanine. CDR3 DNA only is kept here, 42 bases in frame from base 1. V gives up 3 bases and J gives up 3 bases, and the segment between their germline ends measures 13 bases. Sequences SGHRS (CDR1) and YFSETQ (CDR2) are obtained from the germline V gene. The immunoSEQ Assay, a bias-controlled multiplex PCR, was used to amplify TCRbeta CDR3 regions from genomic DNA. The original methods were these. The number of nucleated cells in each sample was estimated by amplification of reference gene primers within the assay. To quantify the absolute abundance of each unique TCRbeta CDR3 rearrangement, sequence reads were collapsed and filtered. Productive Simpson clonality was computed per sample as the square root of Simpson's diversity index over productive rearrangements. TCRdb took this table from immuneACCESS and kept in-frame rearrangements with V and J called. Such tables lack part of the clones; where checked against another copy, unresolved V genes explain under half of the gap, and the rest is unexplained. Clone size and V and J calls were adopted from that table, with D and trimming inferred from the DNA. For this sample there are 110,000 to 150,000 clones; under 90% appear just once. 44% of the sample is in the top ten clones.

Collaborating institutions collected whole blood in K2EDTA tubes following their own protocols. For TCRbeta analysis, collaborators shipped samples in one of three forms: frozen whole blood, isolated PBMCs, or DNA extracted from either of those sample types. The rearrangement joined TRBV5-1 to TRBJ2-7; TRBD2 is a possible D gene, resting on 5 matching bases. This TCR was recovered from a human donor in a cohort sampled during active COVID-19. The sample consisted of peripheral blood. Here the CDR3 is given as CASSSGNPNYEQYF. In nucleotide form, the sequence is TGCGCCAGCAGCTCCGGGAACCCTAACTACGAGCAGTACTTC.